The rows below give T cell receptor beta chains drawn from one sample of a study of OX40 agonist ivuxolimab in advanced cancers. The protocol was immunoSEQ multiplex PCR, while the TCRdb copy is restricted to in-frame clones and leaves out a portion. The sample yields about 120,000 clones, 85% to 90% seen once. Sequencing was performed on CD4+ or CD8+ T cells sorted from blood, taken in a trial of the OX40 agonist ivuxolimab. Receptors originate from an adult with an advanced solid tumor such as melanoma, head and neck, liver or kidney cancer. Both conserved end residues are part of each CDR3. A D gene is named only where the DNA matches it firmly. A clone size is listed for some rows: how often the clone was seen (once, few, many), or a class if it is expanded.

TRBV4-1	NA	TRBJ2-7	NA	TGCGCCAGCAGCCAAGGGTGGGAAAGCTCCTACGAGCAGTACTTC	CASSQGWESSYEQYF
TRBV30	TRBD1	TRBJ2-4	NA	TGTGCCTGGAGTTCGGAAGGGGGCGCGACCATTCAGTACTTC	CAWSSEGGATIQYF
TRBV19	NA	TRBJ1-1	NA	TGTGCCAGTAGTATAGGGAGGACAGCGAACACTGAAGCTTTCTTT	CASSIGRTANTEAFF
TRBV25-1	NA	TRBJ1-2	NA	TGTGCCAGCAGTAAGGGACTTTCTAACTATGGCTACACCTTC	CASSKGLSNYGYTF
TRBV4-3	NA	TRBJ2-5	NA	TGCGCCAGCAGCCAAGGTCTAGCTAAAGAGACCCAGTACTTC	CASSQGLAKETQYF
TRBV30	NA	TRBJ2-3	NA	TGTGCCTGGACGATGACTAGCACAGATACGCAGTATTTT	CAWTMTSTDTQYF
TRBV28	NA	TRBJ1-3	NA	TGTGCCAGCAGTCCCCGGACCGTCGATTCAAGAAACACCATATATTTT	CASSPRTVDSRNTIYF
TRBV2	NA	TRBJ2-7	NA	TGTGCCAGCGATGATTCACCCTCCTACGAGCAGTACTTC	CASDDSPSYEQYF
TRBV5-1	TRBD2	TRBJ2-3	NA	TGCGCCAGCAGCTTTTCTAGCGGGGGCCCCGGGACAGATACGCAGTATTTT	CASSFSSGGPGTDTQYF
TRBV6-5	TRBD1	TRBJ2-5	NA	TGTGCCAGCAGTTTCGGGACAGTAAAAGAGACCCAGTACTTC	CASSFGTVKETQYF
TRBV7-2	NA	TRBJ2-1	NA	TGTGCCAGCAGCTTCCAGGGCAATGAGCAGTTCTTC	CASSFQGNEQFF
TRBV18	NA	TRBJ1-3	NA	TGTGCCAGCTCACCGGGGGATTCTGGAAACACCATATATTTT	CASSPGDSGNTIYF
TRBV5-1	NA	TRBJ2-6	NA	TGCGCCAGTAGCTGGGGGCCTTCTGGGGCCAACGTCCTGACTTTC	CASSWGPSGANVLTF
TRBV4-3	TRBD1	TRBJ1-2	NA	TGCGCCAGCAGCCAAGTCCCCGGGACAGGTACTAACTATGGCTACACCTTC	CASSQVPGTGTNYGYTF
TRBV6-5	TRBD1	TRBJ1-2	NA	TGTGCCAGCAGTTACTTGGGCCAGGGGGATGGCTACACCTTC	CASSYLGQGDGYTF
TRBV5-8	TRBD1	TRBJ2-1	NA	TGTGCCAGCAGGGAACCCGGGACAGGGAACAATGAGCAGTTCTTC	CASREPGTGNNEQFF
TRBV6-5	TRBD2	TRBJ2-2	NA	TGTGCCAGCCAGCGGGGTCTGAACACCGGGGAGCTGTTTTTT	CASQRGLNTGELFF
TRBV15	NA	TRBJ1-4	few	TGTGCCACCAGCAGAGGACTTGAAAAACTGTTTTTT	CATSRGLEKLFF
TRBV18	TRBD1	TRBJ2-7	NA	TGTGCCAGCTCGCAACTATCCCCCTCAACAGGGGCTACCTACGAGCAGTACTTC	CASSQLSPSTGATYEQYF
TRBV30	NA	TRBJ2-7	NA	TGTGCCTGGAGCCCCGGGGGTTCCCTCTCCTACGAGCAGTACTTC	CAWSPGGSLSYEQYF
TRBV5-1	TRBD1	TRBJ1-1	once	TGCGCCAGCAGCTTGGCTGGACAGGGCTGGGTTGAAGCTTTCTTT	CASSLAGQGWVEAFF
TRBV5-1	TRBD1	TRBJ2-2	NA	TGCGCCAGCAGCCTAGGGGGCGCGAACACCGGGGAGCTGTTTTTT	CASSLGGANTGELFF
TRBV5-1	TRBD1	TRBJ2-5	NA	TGCGCCAGCAGCTTGAGAGGGGGCGCAGAGACCCAGTACTTC	CASSLRGGAETQYF